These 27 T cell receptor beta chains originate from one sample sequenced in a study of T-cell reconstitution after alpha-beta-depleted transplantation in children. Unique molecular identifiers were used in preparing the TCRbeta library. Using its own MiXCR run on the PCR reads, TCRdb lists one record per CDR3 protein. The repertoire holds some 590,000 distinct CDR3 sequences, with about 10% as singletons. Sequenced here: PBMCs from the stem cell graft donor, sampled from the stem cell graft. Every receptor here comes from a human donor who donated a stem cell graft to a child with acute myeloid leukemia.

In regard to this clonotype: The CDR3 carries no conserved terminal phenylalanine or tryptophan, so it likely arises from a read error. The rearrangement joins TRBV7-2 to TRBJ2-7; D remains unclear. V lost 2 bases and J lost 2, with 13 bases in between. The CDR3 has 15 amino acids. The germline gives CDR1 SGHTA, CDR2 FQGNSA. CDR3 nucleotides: TGTGCCAGCAGCTTAATGGGTCCAACCACCTACGAGCAGTACTTA. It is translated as CASSLMGPTTYEQYL.

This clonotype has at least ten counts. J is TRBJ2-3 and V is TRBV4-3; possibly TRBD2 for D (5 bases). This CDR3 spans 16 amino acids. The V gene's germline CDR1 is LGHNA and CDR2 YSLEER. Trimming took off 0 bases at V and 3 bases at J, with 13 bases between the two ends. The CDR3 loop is CASSQELGASTDTQYF. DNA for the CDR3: TGCGCCAGCAGCCAAGAACTAGGAGCGAGTACAGATACGCAGTATTTT.

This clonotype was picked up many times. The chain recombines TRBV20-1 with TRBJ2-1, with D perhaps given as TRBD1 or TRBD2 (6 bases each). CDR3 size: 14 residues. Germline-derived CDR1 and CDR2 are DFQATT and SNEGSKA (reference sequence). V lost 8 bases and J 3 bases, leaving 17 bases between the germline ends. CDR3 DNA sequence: TGCAGTTCCGGGGGCACCCTCTACTACAATGAGCAGTTCTTC. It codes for CSSGGTLYYNEQFF.

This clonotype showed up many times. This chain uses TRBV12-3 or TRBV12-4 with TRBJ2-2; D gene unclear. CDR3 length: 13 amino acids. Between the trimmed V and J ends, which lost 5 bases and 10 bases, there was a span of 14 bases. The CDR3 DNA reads TGTGCCAGCAGTCATAATCTAGAGATGGAGCTGTTTTTT. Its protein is CASSHNLEMELFF.

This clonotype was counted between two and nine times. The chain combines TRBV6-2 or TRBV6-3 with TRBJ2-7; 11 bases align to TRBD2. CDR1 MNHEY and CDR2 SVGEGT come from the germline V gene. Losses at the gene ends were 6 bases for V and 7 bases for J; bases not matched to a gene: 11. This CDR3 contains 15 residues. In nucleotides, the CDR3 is TGTGCCAGCAGAATAAAACTAGCGGGAGTAGGGGAGCAGTACTTC. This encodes CASRIKLAGVGEQYF.

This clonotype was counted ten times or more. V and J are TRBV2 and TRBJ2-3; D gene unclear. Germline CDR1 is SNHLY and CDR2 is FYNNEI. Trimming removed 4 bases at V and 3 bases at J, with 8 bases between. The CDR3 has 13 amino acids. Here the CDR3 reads CASSGALTDTQYF. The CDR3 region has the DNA TGTGCCAGCAGTGGCGCCCTAACAGATACGCAGTATTTT.

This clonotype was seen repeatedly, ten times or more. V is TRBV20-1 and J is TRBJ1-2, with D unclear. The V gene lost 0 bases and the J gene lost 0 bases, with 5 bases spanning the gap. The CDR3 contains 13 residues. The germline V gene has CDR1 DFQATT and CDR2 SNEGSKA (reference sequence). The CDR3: CSARDPANYGYTF. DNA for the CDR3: TGCAGTGCTAGAGATCCAGCTAACTATGGCTACACCTTC.

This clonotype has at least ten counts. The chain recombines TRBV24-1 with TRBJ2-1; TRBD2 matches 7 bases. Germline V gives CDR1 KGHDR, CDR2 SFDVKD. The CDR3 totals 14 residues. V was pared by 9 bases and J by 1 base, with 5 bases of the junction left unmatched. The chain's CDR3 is CATQRGESYNEQFF. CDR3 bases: TGTGCCACCCAGCGGGGTGAATCCTACAATGAGCAGTTCTTC.

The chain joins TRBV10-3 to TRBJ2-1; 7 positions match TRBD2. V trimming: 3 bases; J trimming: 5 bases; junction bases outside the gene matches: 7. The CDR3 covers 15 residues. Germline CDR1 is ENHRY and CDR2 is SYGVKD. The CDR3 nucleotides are TGTGCCATCAGTGATGCTCTAGCGGCCAACAATGAGCAGTTCTTC. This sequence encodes CAISDALAANNEQFF.

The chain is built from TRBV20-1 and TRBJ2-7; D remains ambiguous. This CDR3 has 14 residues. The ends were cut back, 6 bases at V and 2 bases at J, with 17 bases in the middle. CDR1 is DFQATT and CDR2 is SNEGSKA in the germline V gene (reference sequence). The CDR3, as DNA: TGCAGTGCCCCTCATCAGCAGCCCCCCTACGAGCAGTACTTC. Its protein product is CSAPHQQPPYEQYF.

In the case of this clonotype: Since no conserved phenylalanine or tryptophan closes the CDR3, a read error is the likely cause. Here the CDR3 reads CSATETGNGYTC. The DNA for the CDR3 is TGCAGTGCTACGGAGACAGGGAATGGCTACACCTGC. The chain combines TRBV20-1 with TRBJ1-2, with TRBD1 matching over 7 bases. The CDR3 spans 12 residues. J lost 6 bases, V lost 4 bases, and 5 bases had no gene match. CDR1 is DFQATT, CDR2 SNEGSKA, per germline (reference sequence).

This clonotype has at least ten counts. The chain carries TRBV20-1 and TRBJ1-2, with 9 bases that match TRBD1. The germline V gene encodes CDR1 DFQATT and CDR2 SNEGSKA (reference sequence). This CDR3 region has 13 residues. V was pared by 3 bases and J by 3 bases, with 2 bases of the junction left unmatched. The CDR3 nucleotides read TGCAGTGCTAGCCGGGACAGGGACTATGGCTACACCTTC. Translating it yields CSASRDRDYGYTF.

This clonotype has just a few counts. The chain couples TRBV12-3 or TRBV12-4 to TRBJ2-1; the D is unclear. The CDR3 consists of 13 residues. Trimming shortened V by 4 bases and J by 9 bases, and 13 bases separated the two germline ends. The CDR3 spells CASSSRRVSEQFF. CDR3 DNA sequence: TGTGCCAGCAGTTCCCGAAGGGTGAGTGAGCAGTTCTTC.

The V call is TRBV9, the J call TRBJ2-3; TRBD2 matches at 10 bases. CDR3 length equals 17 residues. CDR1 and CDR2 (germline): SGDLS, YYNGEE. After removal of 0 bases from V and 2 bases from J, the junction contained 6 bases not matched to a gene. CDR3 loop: CASSVASGSHPTDTQYF. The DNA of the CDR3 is TGTGCCAGCAGCGTAGCTAGCGGGAGTCATCCCACAGATACGCAGTATTTT.

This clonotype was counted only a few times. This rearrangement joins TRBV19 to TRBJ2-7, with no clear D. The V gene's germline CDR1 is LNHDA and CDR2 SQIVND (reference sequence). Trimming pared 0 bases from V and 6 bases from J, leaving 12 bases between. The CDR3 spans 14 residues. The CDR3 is CASSIDGSLREQYF. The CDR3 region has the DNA TGTGCCAGTAGTATAGATGGCAGTCTCCGCGAGCAGTACTTC. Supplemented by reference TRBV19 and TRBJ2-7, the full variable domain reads DGGITQSPKYLFRKEGQNVTLSCEQNLNHDAMYWYRQDPGQGLRLIYYSQIVNDFQKGDIAEGYSVSREKKESFPLTVTSAQKNPTAFYLCASSIDGSLREQYFGPGTRLTVT.

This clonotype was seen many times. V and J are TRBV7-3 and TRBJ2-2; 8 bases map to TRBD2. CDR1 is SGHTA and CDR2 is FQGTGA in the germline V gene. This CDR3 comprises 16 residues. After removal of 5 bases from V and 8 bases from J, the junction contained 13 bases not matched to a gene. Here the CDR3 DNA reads TGTGCCAGCAGCCAAAGGTCGGGAGCGGGAGAAGGGGAGCTGTTTTTT. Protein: CASSQRSGAGEGELFF.

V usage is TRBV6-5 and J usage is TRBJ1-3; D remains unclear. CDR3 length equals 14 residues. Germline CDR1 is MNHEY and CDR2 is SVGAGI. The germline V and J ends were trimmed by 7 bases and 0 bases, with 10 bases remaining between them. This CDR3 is CASTGSYSGNTIYF. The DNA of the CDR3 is TGTGCCAGCACCGGGTCTTACTCTGGAAACACCATATATTTT.

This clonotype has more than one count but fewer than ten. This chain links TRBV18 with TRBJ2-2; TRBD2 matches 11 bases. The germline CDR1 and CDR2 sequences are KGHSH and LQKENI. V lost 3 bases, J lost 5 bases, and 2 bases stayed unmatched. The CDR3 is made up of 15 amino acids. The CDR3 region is CASSPASGRTGELFF. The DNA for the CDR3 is TGTGCCAGCTCACCGGCTAGCGGGAGGACCGGGGAGCTGTTTTTT.

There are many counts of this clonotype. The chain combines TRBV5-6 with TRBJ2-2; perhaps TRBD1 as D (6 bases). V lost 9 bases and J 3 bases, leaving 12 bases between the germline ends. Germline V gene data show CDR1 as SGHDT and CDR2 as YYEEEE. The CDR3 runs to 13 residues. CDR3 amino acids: CAIPGHHTGELFF. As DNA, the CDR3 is TGTGCCATCCCGGGACACCACACCGGGGAGCTGTTTTTT.

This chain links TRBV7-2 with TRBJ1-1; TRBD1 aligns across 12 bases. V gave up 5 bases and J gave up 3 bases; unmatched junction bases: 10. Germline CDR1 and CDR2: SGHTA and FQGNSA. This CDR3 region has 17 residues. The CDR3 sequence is CASSPYRDRGLDTEAFF. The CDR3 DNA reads TGTGCCAGCAGCCCCTACCGGGACAGGGGGCTTGACACTGAAGCTTTCTTT.

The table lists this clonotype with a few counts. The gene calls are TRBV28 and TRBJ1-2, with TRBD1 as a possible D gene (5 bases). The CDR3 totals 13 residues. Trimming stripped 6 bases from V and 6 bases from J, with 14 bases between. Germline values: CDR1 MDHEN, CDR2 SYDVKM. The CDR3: CASRGGTVNGYTF. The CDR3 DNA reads TGTGCCAGCAGGGGGGGGACGGTAAATGGCTACACCTTC.

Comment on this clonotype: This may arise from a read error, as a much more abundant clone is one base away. CDR3: CASSQGLENYEQCF. The CDR3 coding sequence is TGTGCCAGCAGCCAGGGACTAGAAAATTACGAGCAGTGCTTC. This chain uses TRBV7-9 with TRBJ2-7; 8 bases align to TRBD2. This CDR3 is built from 14 residues. Germline V gives CDR1 SEHNR, CDR2 FQNEAQ (reference sequence).

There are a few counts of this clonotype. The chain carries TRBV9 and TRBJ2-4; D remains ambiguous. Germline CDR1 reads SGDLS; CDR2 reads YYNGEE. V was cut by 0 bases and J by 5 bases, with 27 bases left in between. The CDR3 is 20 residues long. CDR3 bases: TGTGCCAGCAGCGTAGTCGCGGCAAGCTGGTTTAAGATCCCTGAAAACATTCAGTACTTC. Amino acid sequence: CASSVVAASWFKIPENIQYF.

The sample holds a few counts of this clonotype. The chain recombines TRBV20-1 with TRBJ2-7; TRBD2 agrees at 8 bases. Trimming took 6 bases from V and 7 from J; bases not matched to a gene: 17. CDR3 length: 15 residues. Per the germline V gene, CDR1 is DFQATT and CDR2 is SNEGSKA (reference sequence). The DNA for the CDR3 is TGCAGTGCGTCCCGGACTAGCCGAACTGGAAGGGAGCAGTACTTC. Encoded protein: CSASRTSRTGREQYF.

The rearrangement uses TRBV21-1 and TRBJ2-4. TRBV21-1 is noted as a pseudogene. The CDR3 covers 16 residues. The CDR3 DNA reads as TGTGCCAGCAGCAAAGGTTCATCAGGCTCCAAAAACATTCAGTACTTC. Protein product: CASSKGSSGSKNIQYF.

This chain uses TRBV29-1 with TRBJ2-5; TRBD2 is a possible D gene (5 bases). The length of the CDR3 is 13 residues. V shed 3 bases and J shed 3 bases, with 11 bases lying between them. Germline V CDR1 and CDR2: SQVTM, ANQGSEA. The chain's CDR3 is CSVDRGRKETQYF. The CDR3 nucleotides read TGCAGCGTTGATCGGGGAAGGAAAGAGACCCAGTACTTC. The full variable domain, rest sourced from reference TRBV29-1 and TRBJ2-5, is SAVISQKPSRDICQRGTSLTIQCQVDSQVTMMFWYRQQPGQSLTLIATANQGSEATYESGFVIDKFPISRPNLTFSTLTVSNMSPEDSSIYLCSVDRGRKETQYFGPGTRLLVL.

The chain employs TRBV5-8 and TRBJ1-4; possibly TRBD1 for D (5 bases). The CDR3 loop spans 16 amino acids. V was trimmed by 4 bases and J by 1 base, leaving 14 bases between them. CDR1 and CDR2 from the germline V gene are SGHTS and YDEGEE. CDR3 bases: TGTGCCAGCAGCACCGGGACGGGACTAACTAATGAAAAACTGTTTTTT. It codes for CASSTGTGLTNEKLFF.